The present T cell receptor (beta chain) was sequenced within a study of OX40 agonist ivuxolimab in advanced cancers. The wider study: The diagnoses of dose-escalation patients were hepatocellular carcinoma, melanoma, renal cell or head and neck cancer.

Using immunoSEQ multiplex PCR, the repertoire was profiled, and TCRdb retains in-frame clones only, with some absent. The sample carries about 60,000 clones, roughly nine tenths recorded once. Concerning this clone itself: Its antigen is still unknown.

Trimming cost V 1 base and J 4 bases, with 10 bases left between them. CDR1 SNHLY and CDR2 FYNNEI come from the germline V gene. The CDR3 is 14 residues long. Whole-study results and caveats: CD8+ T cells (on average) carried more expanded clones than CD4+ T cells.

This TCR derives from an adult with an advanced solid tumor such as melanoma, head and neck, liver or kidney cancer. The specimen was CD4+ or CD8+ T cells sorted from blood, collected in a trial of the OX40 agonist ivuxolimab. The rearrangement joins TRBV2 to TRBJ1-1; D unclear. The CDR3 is CASSEEQFGTEAFF. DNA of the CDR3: TGTGCCAGCAGTGAAGAACAATTCGGCACTGAAGCTTTCTTT.